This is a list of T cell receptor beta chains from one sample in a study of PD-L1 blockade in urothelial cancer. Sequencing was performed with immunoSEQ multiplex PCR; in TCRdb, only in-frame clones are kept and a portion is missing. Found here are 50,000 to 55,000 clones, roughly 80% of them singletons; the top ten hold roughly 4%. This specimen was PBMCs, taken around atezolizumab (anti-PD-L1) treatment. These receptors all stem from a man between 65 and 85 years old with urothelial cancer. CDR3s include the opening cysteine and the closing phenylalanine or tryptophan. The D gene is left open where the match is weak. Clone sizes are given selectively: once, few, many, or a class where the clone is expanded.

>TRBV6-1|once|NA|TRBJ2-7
TGTGCCAGCAGTCCCCAGTTACTAGCCGCCTACGAGCAGTACTTC
CASSPQLLAAYEQYF
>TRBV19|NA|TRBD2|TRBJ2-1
TGTGCCAGTAGTATAAAACCCTTTGGACTAGCGGGAGGGAGGTTCTCCTACAATGAGCAGTTCTTC
CASSIKPFGLAGGRFSYNEQFF
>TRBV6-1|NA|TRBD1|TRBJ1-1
TGTGCCAGCAGCTGGGGACAGCGTATGAACACTGAAGCTTTCTTT
CASSWGQRMNTEAFF
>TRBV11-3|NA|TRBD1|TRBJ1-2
TGTGCCAGCAGCTTAGATTCCGAGGGGGCCGGCTATGGCTACACCTTC
CASSLDSEGAGYGYTF
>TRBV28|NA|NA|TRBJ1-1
TGTGCTTATCAGGTACACCGACAGTCTGAAGCTTTCTTT
CAYQVHRQSEAFF
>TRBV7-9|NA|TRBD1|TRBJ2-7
TGTGCCACCGCCGACCTCAGGGGGCAGGGGATCGAGCAGTACTTC
CATADLRGQGIEQYF
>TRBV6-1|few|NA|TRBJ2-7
TGTGCCAGCAGTGACAGGAGGGAGCAGTACTTC
CASSDRREQYF
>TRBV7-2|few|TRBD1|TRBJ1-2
TGTGCCAGCAGCCTGGGACAGGGGTACGATGGCTACACCTTC
CASSLGQGYDGYTF
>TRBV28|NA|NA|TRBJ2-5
TGTGCCAGCAAGAAGGGCGGGGCTAGCCAAGAGACCCAGTACTTC
CASKKGGASQETQYF
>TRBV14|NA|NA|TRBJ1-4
TGTGCCAGCAGCCAACTTGGCAGGGAAAAACTGTTTTTT
CASSQLGREKLFF
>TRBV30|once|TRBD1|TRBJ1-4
TGTGCCTGGACTTTACAGGGGGCGCAGGGTGAAAAACTGTTTTTT
CAWTLQGAQGEKLFF
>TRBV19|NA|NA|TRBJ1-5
TGTGCCAGTAAGGACAGAGGACAGCCCCAGCATTTT
CASKDRGQPQHF
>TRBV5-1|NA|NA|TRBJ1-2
TGCGCCAGCAGTTCGTCAGGGCATTCTGGCTACACCTTC
CASSSSGHSGYTF
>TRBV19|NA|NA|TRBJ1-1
TGTGCCAGTAGTGCGACACAGGGAATCACTGAAGCTTTCTTT
CASSATQGITEAFF